The rows below give T cell receptor beta chains drawn from one sample of a study of read filtering for tumor transcriptome and immune sequencing. TCRdb re-called the reads through MiXCR, storing one row per CDR3 protein. The table has about 23,000 distinct CDR3 sequences, 12% to 15% seen once. The source material was a population of CD138-negative cells sorted from bone marrow. These receptors came from a donor at least 40 years old with multiple myeloma. The CDR3 runs from the conserved cysteine through the conserved F or W. D genes are given only for firm matches. The size entry is marked missing in some rows and otherwise reads once, few, many or a size class.

CDR3 length | D gene | clone size | J gene | V gene | CDR3 DNA | CDR3 protein
13 | TRBD2 | few | TRBJ2-1 | TRBV5-6 | TGTGCCAGCAGCTTGATAGTAGCGGGAGAGCAGTTCTTC | CASSLIVAGEQFF
14 | . | many | TRBJ2-5 | TRBV7-2 | TGTGCCAGCAGCTTAGAAAAGGGACAAGAGACCCAGTACTTC | CASSLEKGQETQYF
16 | TRBD1 | many | TRBJ1-5 | TRBV2 | TGTGCCAGCCGCCTTCCGGGACAGGGAAGCAATCAGCCCCAGCATTTT | CASRLPGQGSNQPQHF
14 | . | many | TRBJ1-2 | TRBV29-1 | TGCAGCGCCCGGATCCCCATGGCTAACTATGGCTACACCTTC | CSARIPMANYGYTF
14 | TRBD1 | many | TRBJ1-4 | TRBV5-5 | TGTGCCAGCAGCTCCGGGACAGGGAATGAAAAACTGTTTTTT | CASSSGTGNEKLFF
13 | . | few | TRBJ2-2 | TRBV20-1 | TGCAGTGCCCTCAGGCCGAACACCGGGGAGCTGTTTTTT | CSALRPNTGELFF
12 | . | . | TRBJ1-5 | TRBV20-1 | TGCAGTGCTTCGGACTTGAATCAGCCCCAGCATTTT | CSASDLNQPQHF
14 | . | many | TRBJ1-5 | TRBV27 | TGTGCCAGCAGTCCGGGGAGATTGTGGCAGCCCCAGCATTTT | CASSPGRLWQPQHF
15 | TRBD2 | many | TRBJ2-1 | TRBV29-1 | TGCAGCGTTGAGCCCTGGGAGTCAGCGGGAGGGGAGCAGTTCTTC | CSVEPWESAGGEQFF
16 | . | few | TRBJ2-7 | TRBV5-4 | TGTGCCAGCAGCCTTCCGGGGTCCGAGGGCTCCTACGAGCAGTACTTC | CASSLPGSEGSYEQYF